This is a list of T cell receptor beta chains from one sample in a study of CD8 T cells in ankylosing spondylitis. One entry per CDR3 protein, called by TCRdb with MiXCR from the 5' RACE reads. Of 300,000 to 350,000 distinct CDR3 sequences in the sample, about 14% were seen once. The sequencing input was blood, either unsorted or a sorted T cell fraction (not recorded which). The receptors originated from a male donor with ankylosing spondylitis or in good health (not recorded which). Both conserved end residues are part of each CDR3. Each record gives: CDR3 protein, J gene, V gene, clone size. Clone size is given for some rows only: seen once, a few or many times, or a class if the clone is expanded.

CDR3: CASTHVDTQYF
J: TRBJ2-3
V: TRBV6-5
size: few

CDR3: CAWSVYPGDTQYF
J: TRBJ2-3
V: TRBV30
size: .

CDR3: CSASGRNGNQPQHF
J: TRBJ1-5
V: TRBV20-1
size: few

CDR3: CASSLVLAVHANTGELFF
J: TRBJ2-2
V: TRBV7-8
size: .

CDR3: CSARDRHRGDRTEAFF
J: TRBJ1-1
V: TRBV20-1
size: few

CDR3: CASSLTHPLAGTTYEQYF
J: TRBJ2-7
V: TRBV27
size: many

CDR3: CASSQDGLASNEQFF
J: TRBJ2-1
V: TRBV14
size: .

CDR3: CASSQGQGIQIYGYTF
J: TRBJ1-2
V: TRBV18
size: few

CDR3: CSARGAGKGYEQYF
J: TRBJ2-7
V: TRBV20-1
size: few

CDR3: CASRTSIETQYF
J: TRBJ2-5
V: TRBV2
size: .

CDR3: CASSPFGGSGELFF
J: TRBJ2-2
V: TRBV5-1
size: .

CDR3: CASTPLTSGGVNTGELFF
J: TRBJ2-2
V: TRBV6-1
size: .

CDR3: CASSRTSRYNEQFF
J: TRBJ2-1
V: TRBV12-3/TRBV12-4
size: many

CDR3: CASSPGTTTTGELFF
J: TRBJ2-2
V: TRBV18
size: few

CDR3: CASSSHGDSRYNEQFF
J: TRBJ2-1
V: TRBV6-5
size: .

CDR3: CASSSDSGAAYEQYF
J: TRBJ2-7
V: TRBV5-1
size: .

CDR3: CASSYSSNGGYTF
J: TRBJ1-2
V: TRBV6-6
size: .

CDR3: CASSLQGALPQHF
J: TRBJ1-5
V: TRBV12-3/TRBV12-4
size: .

CDR3: CASSFQGSYNEQFF
J: TRBJ2-1
V: TRBV5-6
size: many

CDR3: CASSYSLGNNEQFF
J: TRBJ2-1
V: TRBV6-5
size: .

CDR3: CASSQTGAGANVLTF
J: TRBJ2-6
V: TRBV12-3/TRBV12-4
size: few

CDR3: CASSLFTAGDEQYF
J: TRBJ2-7
V: TRBV5-1
size: many

CDR3: CASSADRGLMGTDTQYF
J: TRBJ2-3
V: TRBV12-3/TRBV12-4
size: few

CDR3: CAISEGSSPLHF
J: TRBJ1-6
V: TRBV10-3
size: .

CDR3: CSARDWLAEDTQYF
J: TRBJ2-3
V: TRBV20-1
size: few

CDR3: CASSPRAVNTEAFF
J: TRBJ1-1
V: TRBV5-1
size: .

CDR3: CASSERTGPHYNSPLHF
J: TRBJ1-6
V: TRBV6-1
size: few

CDR3: CASSIAGNIQYF
J: TRBJ2-4
V: TRBV19
size: .

CDR3: CASGRGLRAGELFF
J: TRBJ2-2
V: TRBV6-1
size: few

CDR3: CASSHWGLQSNEQFF
J: TRBJ2-1
V: TRBV3-1
size: .

CDR3: CASSQGGDGNQPQHF
J: TRBJ1-5
V: TRBV4-1
size: many

CDR3: CASSTPEGSAQPQHF
J: TRBJ1-5
V: TRBV19
size: .

CDR3: CASLLGQAQVDYTF
J: TRBJ1-2
V: TRBV12-3/TRBV12-4
size: few

CDR3: CSASPVRGGDEQYF
J: TRBJ2-7
V: TRBV20-1
size: .

CDR3: CASSAGGGNSGELFF
J: TRBJ2-2
V: TRBV9
size: few

CDR3: CASSFLQGEGIQYF
J: TRBJ2-4
V: TRBV11-2
size: few

CDR3: CSVVAAMKNIQYF
J: TRBJ2-4
V: TRBV29-1
size: .

CDR3: CASSDKPNTEAFF
J: TRBJ1-1
V: TRBV25-1
size: .

CDR3: CASSLNRESYSNQPQHF
J: TRBJ1-5
V: TRBV6-5
size: few

CDR3: CASSMGGPGDIQYF
J: TRBJ2-4
V: TRBV5-1
size: .

CDR3: CASRTDGYNEQFF
J: TRBJ2-1
V: TRBV5-1
size: few

CDR3: CASSARTDTQYF
J: TRBJ2-3
V: TRBV6-1
size: .

CDR3: CSVEQGFGYTF
J: TRBJ1-2
V: TRBV29-1
size: many

CDR3: CASSYEGTSADTQYF
J: TRBJ2-3
V: TRBV6-5
size: few

CDR3: CSARMSGFQFF
J: TRBJ2-1
V: TRBV20-1
size: few

CDR3: CASSTSGTDNQPQHF
J: TRBJ1-5
V: TRBV7-2
size: once

CDR3: CASSGRFEAFF
J: TRBJ1-1
V: TRBV12-3/TRBV12-4
size: .

CDR3: CATSRDPMVRKLFF
J: TRBJ1-4
V: TRBV15
size: few

CDR3: CASNTSGGPNTGELFF
J: TRBJ2-2
V: TRBV10-2
size: many

CDR3: CASSLPITEAFF
J: TRBJ1-1
V: TRBV18
size: .

CDR3: CAISEGNSGANVLTF
J: TRBJ2-6
V: TRBV10-3
size: few

CDR3: CATSRQGAVYGYTF
J: TRBJ1-2
V: TRBV15
size: few

CDR3: CASSEETREEGKLFF
J: TRBJ1-4
V: TRBV6-1
size: .

CDR3: CTISLGRGRQGSYNEQFF
J: TRBJ2-1
V: TRBV12-3/TRBV12-4
size: .

CDR3: CASSYSGGTPRGTDTQYF
J: TRBJ2-3
V: TRBV11-1
size: few

CDR3: CSVDSGASDEQYF
J: TRBJ2-7
V: TRBV29-1
size: .

CDR3: CANPRDRGYVFGYGYTF
J: TRBJ1-2
V: TRBV5-8
size: .